Shown below are 21 T cell receptor beta chains from a single sample sequenced in a study of Ad26.COV2.S vaccination and SARS-CoV-2 variants. As to treatment: some 20 received Ad26.COV2.S at low or high dose, single or two shots; about 5 received placebo; per-sample allocation not given. The study sampled participants on day 63 after the first vaccine or placebo injection. Produced via immunoSEQ multiplex PCR; TCRdb's table is partial and in-frame only. The sample holds more than 300,000 clones; approximately 80% are singletons and the top ten take approximately 2.2%. Sample: peripheral blood, taken in a trial of Ad26.COV2.S vaccine versus placebo. These receptors came from a person between 18 and 59 years old who received the Ad26.COV2.S COVID-19 vaccine or a placebo.

CDR3 sequence reads: CATAQLVGTDTQYF. The CDR3 DNA reads as TGTGCCACCGCCCAACTTGTAGGCACAGATACGCAGTATTTT. The chain is built from TRBV6-5 and TRBJ2-3; unclear D gene. CDR1 is MNHEY and CDR2 is SVGAGI in the germline V gene. CDR3 length: 14 residues. V dropped 10 bases and J dropped 1 base, with 15 bases sitting between them.

The rearrangement uses TRBV6-1 and TRBJ2-2; no firm D call. Trimming shortened V by 2 bases and J by 7 bases, and 11 bases separated the two germline ends. The CDR3 has 14 residues. Looked up from germline, CDR1 is MNHNS and CDR2 is SASEGT. In DNA form, the CDR3 reads TGTGCCAGCAGTGAAATAGGCCTTCACGGGGAGCTGTTTTTT. It encodes CASSEIGLHGELFF.

The V gene is TRBV15, the J gene TRBJ1-1, with D tentatively TRBD1 (5 bases). This CDR3 spans 13 amino acids. The V end lost 0 bases, the J end lost 7 bases, and 9 bases lay between the germline ends. Germline assignment: CDR1 LNHNV and CDR2 YYDKDF (reference sequence). The CDR3 DNA sequence: TGTGCCACCAGCAGAGATTGGGGGTTTGAAGCTTTCTTT. Encoded protein: CATSRDWGFEAFF.

The V gene is TRBV29-1, the J gene TRBJ2-7; 9 nucleotides agree with TRBD2. CDR1 and CDR2 from the germline V gene are SQVTM and ANQGSEA. With 7 bases clipped from V and 2 bases from J, the junction kept 6 bases outside the gene matches. CDR3 length equals 13 residues. The CDR3 DNA follows: TGCAGCGGTCTAGCGGGACCTGCCTACGAGCAGTACTTC. Its translation: CSGLAGPAYEQYF.

This clone was counted once. The chain employs TRBV28 and TRBJ2-6, with D hard to call. CDR3 length equals 14 residues. Trimming took 6 bases from V and 4 from J, leaving 10 bases between them. Germline-derived CDR1 and CDR2 are MDHEN and SYDVKM. This CDR3 reads CASRVTAGANVLTF. CDR3 coding DNA: TGTGCCAGCAGGGTAACGGCCGGGGCCAACGTCCTGACTTTC.

The chain recombines TRBV7-6 with TRBJ2-6, with 8 bases lining up with TRBD2. The CDR3 covers 16 residues. Unmatched junction bases numbered 4, after V lost 4 bases and J lost 2 bases. Germline V CDR1 and CDR2: SGHVS, FNYEAQ. The CDR3 DNA sequence: TGTGCCAGCAGCTCCCCGGGGGGGGCTGGGGCCAACGTCCTGACTTTC. This encodes CASSSPGGAGANVLTF.

CDR3 in DNA: TGTGCCAGCAGCACATACAGAGCTGGGGCCAACGTCCTGACTTTC. Its protein product is CASSTYRAGANVLTF. V is TRBV5-4 and J is TRBJ2-6; D is ambiguous. The CDR3 sequence is 15 residues long. The V end lost 4 bases, the J end lost 2 bases, and 10 bases lay between the germline ends. Germline V gene lookup returns CDR1 SGHNT and CDR2 YYREEE (reference sequence). Drawing the rest from reference TRBV5-4 and TRBJ2-6, the complete variable domain is ETGVTQSPTHLIKTRGQQVTLRCSSQSGHNTVSWYQQALGQGPQFIFQYYREEENGRGNFPPRFSGLQFPNYSSELNVNALELDDSALYLCASSTYRAGANVLTFGAGSRLTVL.

This clone was recorded once. The chain joins TRBV7-6 to TRBJ2-2; no reliable D call. CDR1 is SGHVS and CDR2 is FNYEAQ in the germline V gene. The CDR3 length is 14 residues. V lost 0 bases to trimming and J lost 6 bases, with 8 bases between them. The CDR3 bases are TGTGCCAGCAGCTTAGCCGTGGGTTCCGGGGAGCTGTTTTTT. Translating gives CASSLAVGSGELFF.

This clone was detected only a few times. This chain uses TRBV10-3 with TRBJ1-1, with D uncertain. The germline gives CDR1 ENHRY, CDR2 SYGVKD. The CDR3 runs 10 residues. Trimming cost V 8 bases and J 6 bases, with 7 bases left between them. The CDR3 sequence is CAISCAEAFF. DNA of the CDR3: TGTGCCATCTCCTGCGCTGAAGCTTTCTTT.

J is TRBJ1-2 and V is TRBV19; tentative D call: TRBD1 (5 bases). Germline V CDR1 and CDR2: LNHDA, SQIVND (reference sequence). The CDR3 extends over 17 amino acids. V was shortened by 1 base and J by 7 bases, with 22 bases between the two germline ends. CDR3 sequence: CASSIGGANGAKGGYTF. DNA of the CDR3: TGTGCCAGTAGTATAGGAGGTGCAAACGGGGCCAAGGGTGGCTACACCTTC.

The genes are TRBV28 and TRBJ1-1; the D is unclear. This CDR3 region has 15 residues. Germline V gene sequence: CDR1 MDHEN, CDR2 SYDVKM. Trimming took 5 bases from V and 4 from J, leaving 17 bases between them. In nucleotides, the CDR3 is TGTGCCAGCAGTCCGACGGTTCGGCTGTTCACTGAAGCTTTCTTT. Encoded protein: CASSPTVRLFTEAFF.

The gene calls are TRBV7-2 and TRBJ2-3, with 8 nucleotides matching TRBD1. The CDR3 totals 17 residues. Germline values: CDR1 SGHTA, CDR2 FQGNSA. V dropped 6 bases and J dropped 3; count of bases not matched to a gene: 14. The CDR3 region is CASSPGGGLGLTDTQYF. Written as DNA, the CDR3 is TGTGCCAGCAGTCCAGGGGGCGGATTAGGGTTAACAGATACGCAGTATTTT.

This clone was counted only a few times. J is TRBJ1-3 and V is TRBV30; no reliable D call. Germline V gene data show CDR1 as GTSNPN and CDR2 as SVGIG (reference sequence). Deletions cut 4 bases from V and 1 base from J, with 5 bases between. The CDR3 is 12 residues long. The CDR3 here is CAWINSGNTIYF. In DNA, the CDR3 is TGTGCCTGGATAAATTCTGGAAACACCATATATTTT.

The chain combines TRBV5-4 with TRBJ1-3, with TRBD1 matching 8 bases. The CDR3 runs to 14 residues. Germline V gene sequence: CDR1 SGHNT, CDR2 YYREEE (reference sequence). Trimming took 3 bases from V and 4 from J; bases not matched to a gene: 3. In DNA form, the CDR3 reads TGTGCCAGCAGCTCCGACAGGGGAGGAAACACCATATATTTT. Its protein is CASSSDRGGNTIYF.

This chain connects TRBV2 to TRBJ1-2; possible D gene TRBD1, 5 bases. The CDR3 consists of 14 residues. Germline V gene data show CDR1 as SNHLY and CDR2 as FYNNEI. V shed 6 bases and J shed 8 bases, with 19 bases lying between them. CDR3 DNA: TGTGCCAGCAGGGGCCCGGGGCAGACTATGGGCTACACCTTC. Encoded protein: CASRGPGQTMGYTF.

The chain has TRBV9 and TRBJ2-3; the D is unclear. Between the trimmed V and J ends, which lost 2 bases and 2 bases, there was a span of 6 bases. There are 13 residues in the CDR3. Looked up from germline, CDR1 is SGDLS and CDR2 is YYNGEE. In DNA form, the CDR3 reads TGTGCCAGCAGCGTCGTAGACACAGATACGCAGTATTTT. Amino acids: CASSVVDTDTQYF.

The genes are TRBV27 and TRBJ1-5, with 8 bases fitting TRBD1. CDR1 is MNHEY and CDR2 is SMNVEV in the germline V gene (reference sequence). The V gene end was trimmed by 4 bases and the J gene end by 1 base; junction bases not matched to a gene: 9. The CDR3 is 17 amino acids. This CDR3 reads CASSYGPDRGSNQPQHF. The CDR3, as DNA: TGTGCCAGCAGTTACGGCCCCGACAGGGGAAGCAATCAGCCCCAGCATTTT.

The chain uses TRBV9 and TRBJ1-3; the D gene is possibly TRBD1 (5 bases). V lost 5 bases and J lost 4, with 16 bases in between. CDR3 length: 15 amino acids. Per germline, CDR1 SGDLS and CDR2 YYNGEE. This chain's CDR3 is CASSPIGAQGNTIYF. CDR3 DNA sequence: TGTGCCAGCAGTCCAATCGGGGCGCAGGGAAACACCATATATTTT.

The J gene is TRBJ1-1, the V gene TRBV4-1; D is unresolved. The germline V gene encodes CDR1 MGHRA and CDR2 YSYEKL. Trimming left V 0 bases short and J 0 bases short, with 14 bases between. The CDR3 has 17 amino acids. CDR3 amino acids: CASSQDSLTRLNTEAFF. The CDR3 region has the DNA TGCGCCAGCAGCCAAGATAGTTTAACACGACTGAACACTGAAGCTTTCTTT.

V usage is TRBV5-4 and J usage is TRBJ2-1; 12 bases align to TRBD2. The V gene end was trimmed by 4 bases and the J gene end by 6 bases; junction bases not matched to a gene: 8. The CDR3 totals 16 residues. The germline gives CDR1 SGHNT, CDR2 YYREEE (reference sequence). CDR3 nucleotides: TGTGCCAGCAGCCCACCGCCTAGCGGGGGGGGCAATGAGCAGTTCTTC. Translated, it gives CASSPPPSGGGNEQFF. The entire variable domain, with the rest obtained from reference TRBV5-4 and TRBJ2-1, is as follows: ETGVTQSPTHLIKTRGQQVTLRCSSQSGHNTVSWYQQALGQGPQFIFQYYREEENGRGNFPPRFSGLQFPNYSSELNVNALELDDSALYLCASSPPPSGGGNEQFFGPGTRLTVL.

The J gene is TRBJ1-5, the V gene TRBV18, with 7 bases identical to TRBD1. The germline V gene encodes CDR1 KGHSH and CDR2 LQKENI. Unmatched junction bases numbered 5, after V lost 3 bases and J lost 3 bases. The CDR3 consists of 15 residues. CDR3 in amino acids: CASSPGGGNNQPQHF. The CDR3 DNA sequence: TGTGCCAGCTCACCGGGAGGGGGCAACAATCAGCCCCAGCATTTT. Looking up the rest from reference TRBV18 and TRBJ1-5 gives the full variable domain: NAGVMQNPRHLVRRRGQEARLRCSPMKGHSHVYWYRQLPEEGLKFMVYLQKENIIDESGMPKERFSAEFPKEGPSILRIQQVVRGDSAAYFCASSPGGGNNQPQHFGDGTRLSIL.